This T cell receptor beta chain was profiled in a study of cytomegalovirus exposure and HLA in healthy donors. The CDR3 sequence is 16 residues long. V gave up 4 bases and J gave up 5 bases, with 17 bases separating them. Per germline, CDR1 SGHDN and CDR2 FVKESK. 13 Jbeta primers and 60 Vbeta primers were used for the PCR. Repertoires were generated with immunoSEQ multiplex PCR, while TCRdb's copy carries only in-frame clones and drops some. The sample lists about 280,000 clones, around 90% occurring once. The V gene is TRBV14, the J gene TRBJ2-2; tentatively, D is TRBD2 (6 bases). This clonotype was obtained from a woman between 18 and 29 years old in good health and CMV-seronegative. Source material: PBMCs. Here the CDR3 reads CASSPRVAVWTGELFF. CDR3 nucleotides: TGTGCCAGCAGCCCCCGGGTAGCGGTGTGGACCGGGGAGCTGTTTTTT.